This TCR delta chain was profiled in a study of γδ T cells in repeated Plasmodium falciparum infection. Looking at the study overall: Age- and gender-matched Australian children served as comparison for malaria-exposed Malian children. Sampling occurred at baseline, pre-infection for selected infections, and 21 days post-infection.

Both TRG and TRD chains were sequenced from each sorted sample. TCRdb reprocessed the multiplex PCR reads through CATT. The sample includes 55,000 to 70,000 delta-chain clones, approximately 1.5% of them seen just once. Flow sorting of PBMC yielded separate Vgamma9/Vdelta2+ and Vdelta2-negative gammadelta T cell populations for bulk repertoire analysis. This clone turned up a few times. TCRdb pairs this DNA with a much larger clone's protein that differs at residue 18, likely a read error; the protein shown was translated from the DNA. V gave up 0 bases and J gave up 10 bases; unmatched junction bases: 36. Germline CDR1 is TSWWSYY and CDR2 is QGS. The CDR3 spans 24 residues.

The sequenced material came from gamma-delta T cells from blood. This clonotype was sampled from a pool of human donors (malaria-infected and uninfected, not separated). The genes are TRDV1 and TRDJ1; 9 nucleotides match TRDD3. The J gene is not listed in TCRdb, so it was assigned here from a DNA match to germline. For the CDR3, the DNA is TGTGCTCTTGGGGAACTAGTCCCTAGCTATAAGCTAGCATCGACTGGGGGACACGCTTTAACACTCATCTTT. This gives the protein CALGELVPSYKLASTGGHALTLIF.